The clone carrying this TCR beta chain has only a few counts. The data derive from a study of blood T cell repertoires in COVID-19. The wider study: Researchers got acute and convalescent COVID-19 samples from the United States, Italy and Spain. The analysed material was cDNA or gDNA that came from T cells, B-cell-depleted T cells, or PBMCs.

Authors' analysis steps: Estimation of nucleated cell counts was performed using reference gene primer amplification. The method was immunoSEQ multiplex PCR; TCRdb's version includes in-frame clones alone and lacks a portion of them. V and J calls and clone size are as listed in that table; D and trimming were resolved from the DNA. The data show roughly 170,000 clones, approximately 80% seen once. Which cohort a participant joined came from the clinical history participants gave. The ends were cut back, 6 bases at V and 1 base at J, with 9 bases in the middle. The CDR3 length is 13 residues. The clonotype originates from a man aged 50-60 years who had recovered from COVID-19. The chain links TRBV12-3 or TRBV12-4 to TRBJ1-1, with unresolved D. Material for sequencing was PBMCs or T cells enriched from blood (not recorded which). The chain's CDR3 is CASRERSNTEAFF. CDR3 bases: TGTGCCAGCAGGGAGCGGTCGAACACTGAAGCTTTCTTT.